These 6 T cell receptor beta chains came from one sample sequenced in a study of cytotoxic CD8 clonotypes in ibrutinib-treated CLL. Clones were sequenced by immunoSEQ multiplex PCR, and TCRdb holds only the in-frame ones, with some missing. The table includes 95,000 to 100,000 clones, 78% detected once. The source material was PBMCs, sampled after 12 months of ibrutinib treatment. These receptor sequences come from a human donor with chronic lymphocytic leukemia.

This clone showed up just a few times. CDR3 sequence reads: CASSLSGVGTEAFF. CDR3 sequence (DNA): TGTGCCAGCAGCTTATCCGGGGTCGGGACTGAAGCTTTCTTT. The chain has TRBV13 and TRBJ1-1; D gene uncertain. Germline CDR1 and CDR2: PRHDT and FYEKMQ (reference sequence). The CDR3 consists of 14 residues. Trimming removed 2 bases from V and 5 bases from J, with 12 bases in between.

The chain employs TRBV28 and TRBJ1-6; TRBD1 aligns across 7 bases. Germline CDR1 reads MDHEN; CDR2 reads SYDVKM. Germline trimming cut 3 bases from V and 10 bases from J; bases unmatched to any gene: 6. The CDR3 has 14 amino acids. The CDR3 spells CASSFNDRVSPLHF. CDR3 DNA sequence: TGTGCCAGCAGTTTCAACGACAGGGTCTCACCCCTCCACTTT.

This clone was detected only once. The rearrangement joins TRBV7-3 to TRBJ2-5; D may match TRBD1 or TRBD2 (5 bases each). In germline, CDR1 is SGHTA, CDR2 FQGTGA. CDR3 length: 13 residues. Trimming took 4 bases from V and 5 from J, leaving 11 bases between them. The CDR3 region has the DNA TGTGCCAGCAGCTCGGGACCCGGGGAGACCCAGTACTTC. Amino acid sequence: CASSSGPGETQYF.

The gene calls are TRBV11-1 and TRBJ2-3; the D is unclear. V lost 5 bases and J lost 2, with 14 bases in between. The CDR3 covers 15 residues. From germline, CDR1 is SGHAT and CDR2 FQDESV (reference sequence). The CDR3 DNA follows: TGTGCCAGCAGCCGCCGTGGATCTGACACAGATACGCAGTATTTT. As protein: CASSRRGSDTDTQYF.

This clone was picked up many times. The CDR3: CAWDRTGTEQYF. CDR3 DNA: TGTGCCTGGGATAGGACAGGGACCGAGCAGTACTTC. V gene TRBV30 combines with J gene TRBJ2-7, with TRBD1 identical over 8 bases. V trimming: 5 bases; J trimming: 6 bases; junction bases outside the gene matches: 6. The CDR3 spans 12 residues. Germline CDR1 GTSNPN, CDR2 SVGIG (reference sequence).

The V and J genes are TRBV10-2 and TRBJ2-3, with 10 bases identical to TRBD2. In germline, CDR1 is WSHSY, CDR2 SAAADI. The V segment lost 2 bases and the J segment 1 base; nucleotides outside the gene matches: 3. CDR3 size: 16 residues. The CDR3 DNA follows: TGCGCCAGCAGTGAGACTAGCGGGGTGGGCACAGATACGCAGTATTTT. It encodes CASSETSGVGTDTQYF.